These T cell receptor beta chains were read from a single sample in a study of T cell responses to AZD1222 COVID-19 vaccine. Sequencing used immunoSEQ multiplex PCR; TCRdb keeps in-frame clones, though not all of them. The table lists 85,000 to 100,000 clones, approximately 78% of them singletons. Source: peripheral blood, taken on day 0 of AZD1222 vaccination. Every receptor here comes from an adult in good health. CDR3s include the opening cysteine and the closing phenylalanine or tryptophan. The order of the fields is V gene, J gene, CDR3 protein.

V: TRBV6-5; J: TRBJ1-4; CDR3: CASGDVFKLFF
V: TRBV5-4; J: TRBJ2-7; CDR3: CASSPAESVRIYEQYF
V: TRBV24-1; J: TRBJ2-5; CDR3: CATSDWTSGQETQYF
V: TRBV7-5; J: TRBJ2-7; CDR3: CARSRDATYEQYF
V: TRBV24-1; J: TRBJ1-1; CDR3: CATSEGDNTEAFF
V: TRBV5-8; J: TRBJ2-7; CDR3: CASSWSDHEQYF
V: TRBV28; J: TRBJ2-7; CDR3: CASSQSQYEQYF
V: TRBV4-2; J: TRBJ1-6; CDR3: CASSQVQVSNSPLHF
V: TRBV18; J: TRBJ2-2; CDR3: CASSPGLEDTGELFF
V: TRBV4-1; J: TRBJ1-5; CDR3: CASSQSGKGSNQPQHF
V: TRBV30; J: TRBJ1-5; CDR3: CAWSLLDRPQHF
V: TRBV28; J: TRBJ1-1; CDR3: CASSLSIVWMNTEAFF
V: TRBV4-3; J: TRBJ2-7; CDR3: CASSQVHRSTYEQYF
V: TRBV28; J: TRBJ2-3; CDR3: CASSSGSGSADTQYF
V: TRBV30; J: TRBJ2-1; CDR3: CAWSWGGSYNEQFF
V: TRBV18; J: TRBJ2-7; CDR3: CASSPSREFHEQYF
V: TRBV27; J: TRBJ2-5; CDR3: CASSHRARETQYF
V: TRBV10-1; J: TRBJ2-1; CDR3: CASSESTLVNEQFF
V: TRBV5-1; J: TRBJ1-1; CDR3: CASSSPRDRAEAFF
V: TRBV20-1; J: TRBJ1-1; CDR3: CSASLSGQGMGDTEAFF
V: TRBV5-1; J: TRBJ2-7; CDR3: CASSLGREGYEQYF
V: TRBV3-1/TRBV3-2; J: TRBJ2-1; CDR3: CASSQRGSSSYNEQFF